The T cell receptor beta chain under discussion was sequenced for a study of T cells after yellow fever vaccination. The CDR3 spans 15 residues. CDR1 and CDR2 from the germline V gene are MDHEN and SYDVKM. V lost 3 bases and J 0 bases, leaving 12 bases between the germline ends. Using its own MiXCR run on the 5' RACE reads, TCRdb lists one record per CDR3 protein. Of hundreds of thousands of distinct CDR3 sequences in the sample, 9% to 15% were seen once. Sequenced here: PBMCs, sampled on the day of the yellow fever booster vaccination. The V gene is TRBV28, the J gene TRBJ2-7; D remains unclear. The clonotype was recovered from a man aged 25 to 40 who received the YFV17D yellow fever vaccine. CDR3 sequence (DNA): TGTGCCAGCAGTTTGTCACCGGCGAGCTCCTACGAGCAGTACTTC. Translation: CASSLSPASSYEQYF.